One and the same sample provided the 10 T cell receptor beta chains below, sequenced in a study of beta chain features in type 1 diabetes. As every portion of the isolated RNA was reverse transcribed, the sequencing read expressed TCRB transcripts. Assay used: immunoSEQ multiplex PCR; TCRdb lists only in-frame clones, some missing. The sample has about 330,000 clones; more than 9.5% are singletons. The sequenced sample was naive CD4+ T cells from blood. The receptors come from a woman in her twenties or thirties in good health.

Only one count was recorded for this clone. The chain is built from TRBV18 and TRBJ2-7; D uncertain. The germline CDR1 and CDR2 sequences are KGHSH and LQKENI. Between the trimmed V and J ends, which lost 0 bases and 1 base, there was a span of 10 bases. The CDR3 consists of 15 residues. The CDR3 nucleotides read TGTGCCAGCTCACCACCGGGCAGTGGTTCCTACGAGCAGTACTTC. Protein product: CASSPPGSGSYEQYF.

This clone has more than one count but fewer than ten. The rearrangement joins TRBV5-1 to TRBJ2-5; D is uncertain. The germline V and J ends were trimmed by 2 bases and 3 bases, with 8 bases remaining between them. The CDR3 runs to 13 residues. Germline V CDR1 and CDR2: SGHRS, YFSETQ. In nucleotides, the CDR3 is TGCGCCAGCAGCTTCGCGGCTAAAGAGACCCAGTACTTC. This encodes CASSFAAKETQYF.

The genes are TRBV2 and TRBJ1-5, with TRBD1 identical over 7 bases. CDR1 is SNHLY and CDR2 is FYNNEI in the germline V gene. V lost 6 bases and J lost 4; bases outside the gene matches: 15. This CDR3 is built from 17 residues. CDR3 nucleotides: TGTGCCAGCAGAGAATTTTCGACAGGGCGTGGGAATCAGCCCCAGCATTTT. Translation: CASREFSTGRGNQPQHF.

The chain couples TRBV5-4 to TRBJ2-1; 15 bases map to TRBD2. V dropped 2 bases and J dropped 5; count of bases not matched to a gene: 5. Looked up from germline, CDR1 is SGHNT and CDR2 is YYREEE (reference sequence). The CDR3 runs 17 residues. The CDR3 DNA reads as TGTGCCAGCAGCTTAGGACTAGCGGGAGGGCGGAACAATGAGCAGTTCTTC. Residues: CASSLGLAGGRNNEQFF.

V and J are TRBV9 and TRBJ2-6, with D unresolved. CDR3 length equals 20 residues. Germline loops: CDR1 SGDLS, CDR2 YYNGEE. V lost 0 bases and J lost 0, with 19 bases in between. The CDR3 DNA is TGTGCCAGCAGCGTAGTCCCTCTGACCGGCGGATACTCTGGGGCCAACGTCCTGACTTTC. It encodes CASSVVPLTGGYSGANVLTF. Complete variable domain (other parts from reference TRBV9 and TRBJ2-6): DSGVTQTPKHLITATGQRVTLRCSPRSGDLSVYWYQQSLDQGLQFLIQYYNGEERAKGNILERFSAQQFPDLHSELNLSSLELGDSALYFCASSVVPLTGGYSGANVLTFGAGSRLTVL.

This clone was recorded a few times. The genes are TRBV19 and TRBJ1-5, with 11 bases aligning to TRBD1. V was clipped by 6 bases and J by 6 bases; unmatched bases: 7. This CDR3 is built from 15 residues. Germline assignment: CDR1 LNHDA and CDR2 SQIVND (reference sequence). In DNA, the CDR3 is TGTGCCAGTAGCCCCTCCGGGACAGGGGGTCAGCCCCAGCATTTT. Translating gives CASSPSGTGGQPQHF. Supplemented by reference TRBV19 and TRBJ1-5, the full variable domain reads DGGITQSPKYLFRKEGQNVTLSCEQNLNHDAMYWYRQDPGQGLRLIYYSQIVNDFQKGDIAEGYSVSREKKESFPLTVTSAQKNPTAFYLCASSPSGTGGQPQHFGDGTRLSIL.

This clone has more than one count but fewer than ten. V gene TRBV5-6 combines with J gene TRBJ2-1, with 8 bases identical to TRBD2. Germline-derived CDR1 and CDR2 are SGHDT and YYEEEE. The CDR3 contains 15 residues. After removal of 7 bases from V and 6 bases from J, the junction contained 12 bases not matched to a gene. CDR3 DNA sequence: TGTGCCAGCGGACTACTAGCGGACCTACTCAATGAGCAGTTCTTC. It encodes CASGLLADLLNEQFF.

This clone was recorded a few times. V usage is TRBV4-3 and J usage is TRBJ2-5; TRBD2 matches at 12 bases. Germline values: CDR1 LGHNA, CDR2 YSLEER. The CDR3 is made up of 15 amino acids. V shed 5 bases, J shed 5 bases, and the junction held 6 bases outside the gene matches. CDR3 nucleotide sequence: TGCGCCAGCAGCGAAAGACTAGCGGGAGAGGAGACCCAGTACTTC. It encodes CASSERLAGEETQYF.

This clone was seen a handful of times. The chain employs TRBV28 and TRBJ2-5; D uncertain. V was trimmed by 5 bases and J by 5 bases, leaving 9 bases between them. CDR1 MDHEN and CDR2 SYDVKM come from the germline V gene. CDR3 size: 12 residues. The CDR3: CASSLPYETQYF. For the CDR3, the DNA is TGTGCCAGCAGTCTTCCCTACGAGACCCAGTACTTC.

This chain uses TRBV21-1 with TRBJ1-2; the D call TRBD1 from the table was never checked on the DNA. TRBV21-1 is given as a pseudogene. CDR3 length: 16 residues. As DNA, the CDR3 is TGTGCCAGCAACCCCTTTGGGGACAGAGGCTTCTATGGCTACACCTTC. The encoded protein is CASNPFGDRGFYGYTF.